A single sample gave rise to the 2 T cell receptor beta chains below, sequenced in a study of blood T cell repertoires in COVID-19. TCRdb keeps only in-frame clones here, not all; method: immunoSEQ multiplex PCR. The profile covers some 70,000 clones, with 75% to 85% appearing a single time and around 43% taken by the ten largest. Source material: peripheral blood. The receptor set was obtained from a man aged 80 or over with acute or convalescent COVID-19.

In DNA form, the CDR3 reads TGTGCCAGCAGAGCGGACAGGGTGGGAACTGAAGCTTTCTTT. It specifies CASRADRVGTEAFF. The chain uses TRBV25-1 and TRBJ1-1; 8 positions match TRBD1. Germline CDR1 is MGHDK and CDR2 is SYGVNS. Losses at the gene ends were 6 bases for V and 5 bases for J; bases not matched to a gene: 8. The CDR3 has 14 amino acids.

This clone was picked up a small number of times. V is TRBV6-5 and J is TRBJ1-2, with 9 nucleotides matching TRBD1. J gave up 6 bases and V 6 bases, and 8 bases lay outside the gene matches. Germline assignment: CDR1 MNHEY and CDR2 SVGAGI. The CDR3 totals 14 residues. CDR3 sequence reads: CASSQTGGRDGYTF. The CDR3 nucleotides read TGTGCCAGCAGCCAAACAGGGGGCCGGGATGGCTACACCTTC.